One and the same sample provided the 30 T cell receptor beta chains below, sequenced in a study of blood T cell repertoires in COVID-19. Sequencing used immunoSEQ multiplex PCR; TCRdb keeps in-frame clones, though not all of them. Among about 180,000 clones listed, less than 85% were seen once. Sequenced input: peripheral blood. Source of these receptors: an older woman with COVID-19, enrolled during active disease.

The chain joins TRBV7-3 to TRBJ2-1, with 9 bases lining up with TRBD2. The CDR3 contains 15 residues. From germline, CDR1 is SGHTA and CDR2 FQGTGA. Trimming removed 5 bases from V and 7 bases from J; junction bases left unmatched: 9. Here the CDR3 reads CASSPFLAGANEQFF. CDR3 in DNA: TGTGCCAGCAGCCCCTTCTTAGCGGGAGCGAATGAGCAGTTCTTC.

This clone has only one observation. The rearrangement links TRBV27 to TRBJ2-1; 7 bases line up with TRBD2. CDR1 is MNHEY, CDR2 SMNVEV, per germline (reference sequence). This CDR3 has 16 residues. The V and J ends lost 7 bases and 8 bases, in that order; junction bases with no gene match: 17. The CDR3 is CASIDYPRALAHEQFF. In DNA, the CDR3 is TGTGCCAGCATCGATTACCCGAGGGCACTAGCGCATGAGCAGTTCTTC.

The genes are TRBV5-8 and TRBJ2-2; 9 bases agree with TRBD2. Germline CDR1 reads SGHTS; CDR2 reads YDEGEE. J lost 7 bases, V lost 0 bases, and 7 bases had no gene match. This CDR3 region has 16 residues. The DNA for the CDR3 is TGTGCCAGCAGCTTGGATATAGCGGGAGAGATCGGGGAGCTGTTTTTT. The encoded protein is CASSLDIAGEIGELFF. The variable domain in full, completed from reference TRBV5-8 and TRBJ2-2, reads EAGVTQSPTHLIKTRGQQATLRCSPISGHTSVYWYQQALGLGLQFLLWYDEGEERNRGNFPPRFSGRQFPNYSSELNVNALELEDSALYLCASSLDIAGEIGELFFGEGSRLTVL.

The chain recombines TRBV28 with TRBJ2-1, with TRBD2 matching over 7 bases. CDR1 is MDHEN, CDR2 SYDVKM, per germline. The CDR3 totals 14 residues. J gave up 3 bases and V 6 bases, and 5 bases lay outside the gene matches. CDR3 residues: CASRSGNLYNEQFF. For the CDR3, the DNA is TGTGCCAGCAGGAGCGGGAACCTCTACAATGAGCAGTTCTTC.

The rearrangement joins TRBV4-3 to TRBJ2-7; TRBD1 might be the D (6 bases). This CDR3 has 15 residues. Germline CDR1 is LGHNA and CDR2 is YSLEER. V was trimmed by 1 base and J by 2 bases, leaving 12 bases between them. CDR3 sequence: CASSQGGTGPYEQYF. Here the CDR3 DNA reads TGCGCCAGCAGCCAAGGGGGAACAGGGCCCTACGAGCAGTACTTC.

Here the CDR3 DNA reads TGTGCCAGCAGCCACGGGGACAATCAGCCCCAGCATTTT. Protein: CASSHGDNQPQHF. This chain uses TRBV14 with TRBJ1-5; no clear D gene. The V and J ends lost 3 bases and 3 bases respectively, with 6 bases between them. The germline CDR1 and CDR2 sequences are SGHDN and FVKESK. The CDR3 sequence is 13 residues long.

The J gene is TRBJ2-1, the V gene TRBV9; possible D gene TRBD2, 6 bases. Germline V gene lookup returns CDR1 SGDLS and CDR2 YYNGEE. CDR3 size: 14 residues. Trimming removed 0 bases from V and 6 bases from J, with 10 bases in between. The CDR3 sequence: CASSVGREANEQFF. The CDR3 nucleotides are TGTGCCAGCAGCGTAGGGCGGGAAGCCAATGAGCAGTTCTTC.

This clone was observed a single time. The chain employs TRBV6-5 and TRBJ1-3; D is unresolved. The CDR3 length is 14 residues. Per the germline V gene, CDR1 is MNHEY and CDR2 is SVGAGI. V lost 5 bases and J lost 1, with 9 bases in between. CDR3 sequence reads: CASSPVRSGNTIYF. CDR3 nucleotides: TGTGCCAGCAGTCCCGTGAGGTCTGGAAACACCATATATTTT.

The V gene is TRBV27, the J gene TRBJ2-7, with 8 bases fitting TRBD1. V gave up 4 bases and J gave up 0 bases; unmatched junction bases: 8. The CDR3 totals 16 residues. Germline loops: CDR1 MNHEY, CDR2 SMNVEV (reference sequence). The chain's CDR3 is CASSSPTGAGSYEQYF. CDR3 in DNA: TGTGCCAGCAGTTCCCCGACAGGGGCAGGCTCCTACGAGCAGTACTTC.

This clone was observed once. This sequence joins TRBV19 and TRBJ1-3; possible D gene TRBD1, 6 bases. CDR1 LNHDA and CDR2 SQIVND come from the germline V gene (reference sequence). This CDR3 contains 16 residues. V was clipped by 5 bases and J by 4 bases, with 18 bases between them. CDR3 coding DNA: TGTGCCAGTAGTGGCTTGGGGGCAGTTGACGGAAACACCATATATTTT. Protein: CASSGLGAVDGNTIYF.

This clone was seen a handful of times. The rearrangement links TRBV9 to TRBJ1-1, with D uncertain. Germline V gene data show CDR1 as SGDLS and CDR2 as YYNGEE. V was clipped by 3 bases and J by 1 base, with 10 bases between them. The CDR3 extends over 14 amino acids. Here the CDR3 DNA reads TGTGCCAGCAGCGCCGACAATAAGAACACTGAAGCTTTCTTT. Its protein is CASSADNKNTEAFF.

By frequency in the sample, this clone is medium-sized. The chain employs TRBV7-8 and TRBJ2-1; 7 bases are shared with TRBD1. Germline V gene data show CDR1 as SGHVS and CDR2 as FQNEAQ. The CDR3 spans 13 residues. V was clipped by 11 bases and J by 5 bases; unmatched bases: 9. CDR3 nucleotides: TGTGCCGGTAAGGACAGGTGGGACAATGAGCAGTTCTTC. This codes for CAGKDRWDNEQFF.

The chain uses TRBV4-1 and TRBJ1-3; TRBD1 might be the D (5 bases). Trimming pared 0 bases from V and 4 bases from J, leaving 13 bases between. The CDR3 is 16 amino acids. CDR1 MGHRA and CDR2 YSYEKL come from the germline V gene. CDR3 sequence: CASSQDIAGLGNTIYF. CDR3 DNA sequence: TGCGCCAGCAGCCAAGATATCGCAGGGCTAGGAAACACCATATATTTT.

The chain's CDR3 is CASSEVAGAYGYTF. The CDR3 nucleotides are TGTGCCAGCAGTGAAGTGGCGGGGGCTTATGGCTACACCTTC. The rearrangement uses TRBV2 and TRBJ1-2; tentative D call: TRBD1 (6 bases). V lost 1 base and J lost 5, with 11 bases in between. This CDR3 is 14 amino acids long. The V gene's germline CDR1 is SNHLY and CDR2 FYNNEI. Looking up the rest from reference TRBV2 and TRBJ1-2 gives the full variable domain: EPEVTQTPSHQVTQMGQEVILRCVPISNHLYFYWYRQILGQKVEFLVSFYNNEISEKSEIFDDQFSVERPDGSNFTLKIRSTKLEDSAMYFCASSEVAGAYGYTFGSGTRLTVV.

This clone is medium-sized in the sample. V gene TRBV28 combines with J gene TRBJ1-5, with a weak D call TRBD1 (5 bases). Germline CDR1 and CDR2: MDHEN and SYDVKM. Trimming left V 7 bases short and J 6 bases short, with 13 bases between. The CDR3 is 13 amino acids. CDR3 sequence reads: CASTPGIGQPQHF. CDR3 DNA sequence: TGTGCCAGCACCCCAGGGATCGGTCAGCCCCAGCATTTT.

The V call is TRBV6-1, the J call TRBJ2-7; tentative D call: TRBD1 (6 bases). V lost 3 bases, J lost 0 bases, and 9 bases lay in between. The CDR3 length is 14 residues. Germline V gives CDR1 MNHNS, CDR2 SASEGT. This CDR3 reads CASSDQGRSYEQYF. The DNA of the CDR3 is TGTGCCAGCAGTGATCAGGGGCGCTCCTACGAGCAGTACTTC.

This chain joins TRBV4-2 and TRBJ1-5, with D unclear. Deletions cut 7 bases from V and 0 bases from J, with 10 bases between. This CDR3 comprises 14 residues. CDR1 LGHNA and CDR2 YNFKEQ come from the germline V gene. The CDR3 region has the DNA TGTGCCAGCACCAATCACGGTAGCAATCAGCCCCAGCATTTT. It encodes CASTNHGSNQPQHF.

The V and J genes are TRBV5-4 and TRBJ1-1; D is unresolved. CDR1 is SGHNT and CDR2 is YYREEE in the germline V gene (reference sequence). Trimming took off 4 bases at V and 1 base at J, with 8 bases between the two ends. There are 13 residues in the CDR3. The CDR3 reads CASSPPGNTEAFF. CDR3 DNA: TGTGCCAGCAGCCCACCGGGGAACACTGAAGCTTTCTTT.

The chain is built from TRBV9 and TRBJ2-1, with a tentative D call TRBD2 (6 bases). V was trimmed by 0 bases and J by 1 base, leaving 8 bases between them. The CDR3 spans 15 residues. Germline loops: CDR1 SGDLS, CDR2 YYNGEE. The CDR3 DNA reads as TGTGCCAGCAGCGTAGGGGGAGGTTCCTACAATGAGCAGTTCTTC. It yields the protein CASSVGGGSYNEQFF. Supplemented by reference TRBV9 and TRBJ2-1, the full variable domain reads DSGVTQTPKHLITATGQRVTLRCSPRSGDLSVYWYQQSLDQGLQFLIQYYNGEERAKGNILERFSAQQFPDLHSELNLSSLELGDSALYFCASSVGGGSYNEQFFGPGTRLTVL.

This chain joins TRBV2 and TRBJ2-1; D gene uncertain. There are 16 residues in the CDR3. Trimming pared 6 bases from V and 5 bases from J, leaving 20 bases between. The germline gives CDR1 SNHLY, CDR2 FYNNEI. CDR3 residues: CASRARRGLEDNEQFF. CDR3 in DNA: TGTGCCAGCAGGGCCCGGAGAGGCCTAGAGGACAATGAGCAGTTCTTC.

This clone was counted once. V is TRBV7-8 and J is TRBJ2-1; tentatively, D is TRBD2 (6 bases). CDR1 SGHVS and CDR2 FQNEAQ come from the germline V gene. The ends were cut back, 3 bases at V and 10 bases at J, with 13 bases in the middle. This CDR3 has 13 amino acids. The CDR3 coding sequence is TGTGCCAGCAGCTTCTCGGGACTCCGAGAGCAGTTCTTC. It codes for CASSFSGLREQFF.

CDR3 residues: CASSQRKGGLAEAFF. In nucleotides, the CDR3 is TGTGCCAGCAGCCAGAGAAAGGGGGGGTTGGCTGAAGCTTTCTTT. The chain carries TRBV3-1 (or the pseudogene TRBV3-2) and TRBJ1-1; D might be TRBD1 (6 bases). The V end lost 3 bases, the J end lost 6 bases, and 17 bases lay between the germline ends. Germline assignment: CDR1 LGHDT and CDR2 YNNKEL (reference sequence). CDR3 length equals 15 residues.

The chain couples TRBV4-1 to TRBJ1-1; 8 bases fit TRBD1. The CDR3 sequence is 16 residues long. With V trimmed by 0 bases and J by 1 base, 4 bases remained unmatched. Germline V gives CDR1 MGHRA, CDR2 YSYEKL. CDR3 DNA: TGCGCCAGCAGCCAAGATACGGACAGGGCGAACACTGAAGCTTTCTTT. It translates to CASSQDTDRANTEAFF.

The chain joins TRBV27 to TRBJ1-2; D unclear. This CDR3 is built from 12 residues. V shed 2 bases and J shed 7 bases, with 8 bases lying between them. Germline CDR1 and CDR2: MNHEY and SMNVEV (reference sequence). This CDR3 is CASSLPGGGYTF. The CDR3 bases are TGTGCCAGCAGTTTACCAGGTGGTGGCTACACCTTC.

The V call is TRBV19, the J call TRBJ1-1, with D possibly being TRBD1 (6 bases). Germline V gene lookup returns CDR1 LNHDA and CDR2 SQIVND (reference sequence). V was cut by 5 bases and J by 4 bases, with 14 bases left in between. The CDR3 spans 14 residues. The CDR3 reads CASSSRGRGTEAFF. The DNA of the CDR3 is TGTGCCAGTAGTTCCAGGGGTCGAGGCACTGAAGCTTTCTTT.

The chain has TRBV7-2 and TRBJ2-7; the match to TRBD2 covers 8 bases. J lost 4 bases, V lost 2 bases, and 7 bases had no gene match. The CDR3 totals 15 residues. Germline assignment: CDR1 SGHTA and CDR2 FQGNSA. CDR3 region: CASSLNGRAQYEQYF. CDR3 nucleotides: TGTGCCAGCAGCTTAAACGGGAGGGCCCAGTACGAGCAGTACTTC.

V gene TRBV11-2 combines with J gene TRBJ1-1; D is unresolved. The CDR3 is 16 residues long. Per germline, CDR1 SGHAT and CDR2 FQNNGV. V lost 1 base and J lost 2, with 14 bases in between. The CDR3, as DNA: TGTGCCAGCAGCTTAGGTGGACTGTCCCCTAACACTGAAGCTTTCTTT. Amino acids: CASSLGGLSPNTEAFF.

The chain uses TRBV24-1 and TRBJ2-3; TRBD2 matches 9 bases. This CDR3 comprises 15 residues. V gave up 5 bases and J gave up 2 bases; unmatched junction bases: 4. Germline CDR1 KGHDR, CDR2 SFDVKD. The CDR3 loop is CATSVLAGTTDTQYF. Here the CDR3 DNA reads TGTGCCACCAGTGTGCTAGCGGGGACCACAGATACGCAGTATTTT.

This chain links TRBV11-1 with TRBJ2-7, with D possibly being TRBD2 (5 bases). Per germline, CDR1 SGHAT and CDR2 FQDESV (reference sequence). Trimming removed 5 bases from V and 3 bases from J, with 11 bases in between. The CDR3 has 13 amino acids. CDR3 sequence: CASSPGRDYEQYV. The DNA of the CDR3 is TGTGCCAGCAGCCCCGGACGGGACTACGAGCAGTACGTC.

The rearrangement uses TRBV5-1 and TRBJ2-1; TRBD1 aligns across 12 bases. The CDR3 spans 20 residues. The V segment lost 0 bases and the J segment 2 bases; nucleotides outside the gene matches: 12. Germline V gene data show CDR1 as SGHRS and CDR2 as YFSETQ. CDR3 in DNA: TGCGCCAGCAGCTTGGGGGACAGGGGGCTGCGAGCGGTCGCCTACAATGAGCAGTTCTTC. Translated, it gives CASSLGDRGLRAVAYNEQFF.